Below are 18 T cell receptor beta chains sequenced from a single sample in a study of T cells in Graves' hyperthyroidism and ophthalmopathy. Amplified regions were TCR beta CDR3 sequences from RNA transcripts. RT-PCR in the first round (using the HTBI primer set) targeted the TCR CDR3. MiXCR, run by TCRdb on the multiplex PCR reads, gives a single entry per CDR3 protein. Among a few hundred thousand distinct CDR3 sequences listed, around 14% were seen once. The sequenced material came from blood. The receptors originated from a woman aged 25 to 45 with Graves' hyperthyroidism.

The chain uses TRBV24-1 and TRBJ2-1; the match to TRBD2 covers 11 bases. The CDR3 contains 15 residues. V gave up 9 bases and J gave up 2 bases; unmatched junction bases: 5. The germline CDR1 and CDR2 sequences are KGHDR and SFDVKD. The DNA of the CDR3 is TGTGCCACCGCGGGGGGACTAGCGGCCTACAATGAGCAGTTCTTC. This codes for CATAGGLAAYNEQFF.

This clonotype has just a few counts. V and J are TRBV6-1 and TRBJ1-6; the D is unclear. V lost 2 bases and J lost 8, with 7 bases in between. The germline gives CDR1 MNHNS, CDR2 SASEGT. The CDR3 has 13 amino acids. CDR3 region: CASSETRDSPLHF. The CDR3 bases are TGTGCCAGCAGTGAAACGAGGGATTCACCCCTCCACTTT.

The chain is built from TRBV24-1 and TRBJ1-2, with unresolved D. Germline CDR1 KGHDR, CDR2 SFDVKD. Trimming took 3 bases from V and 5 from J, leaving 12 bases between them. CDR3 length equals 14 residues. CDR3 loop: CATSDGGGSYGYTF. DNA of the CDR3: TGTGCCACCAGTGATGGTGGAGGTTCATATGGCTACACCTTC.

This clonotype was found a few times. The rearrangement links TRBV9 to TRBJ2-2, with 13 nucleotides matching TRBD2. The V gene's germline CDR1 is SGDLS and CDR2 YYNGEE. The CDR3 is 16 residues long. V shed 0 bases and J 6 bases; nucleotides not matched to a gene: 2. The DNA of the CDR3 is TGTGCCAGCAGCGTAGGGACTAGCGGGAGATCCGGGGAGCTGTTTTTT. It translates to CASSVGTSGRSGELFF. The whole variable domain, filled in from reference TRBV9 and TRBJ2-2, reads DSGVTQTPKHLITATGQRVTLRCSPRSGDLSVYWYQQSLDQGLQFLIQYYNGEERAKGNILERFSAQQFPDLHSELNLSSLELGDSALYFCASSVGTSGRSGELFFGEGSRLTVL.

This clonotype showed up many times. CDR3 bases: TGCGCCAGCACCCCTGACTACTACAATGAGCAGTTCTTC. Amino acids: CASTPDYYNEQFF. V usage is TRBV5-1 and J usage is TRBJ2-1, with D possibly being TRBD2 (5 bases). CDR1 is SGHRS, CDR2 YFSETQ, per germline. V was cut by 6 bases and J by 3 bases, with 10 bases left in between. The CDR3 totals 13 residues. Supplemented by reference TRBV5-1 and TRBJ2-1, the full variable domain reads KAGVTQTPRYLIKTRGQQVTLSCSPISGHRSVSWYQQTPGQGLQFLFEYFSETQRNKGNFPGRFSGRQFSNSRSEMNVSTLELGDSALYLCASTPDYYNEQFFGPGTRLTVL.

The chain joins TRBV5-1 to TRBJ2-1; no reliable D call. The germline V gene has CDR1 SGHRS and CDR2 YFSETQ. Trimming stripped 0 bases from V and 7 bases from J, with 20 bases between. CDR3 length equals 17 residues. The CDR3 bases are TGCGCCAGCAGCTTGGATATTATAGGGCGTGTGGGGAATGAGCAGTTCTTC. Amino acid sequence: CASSLDIIGRVGNEQFF.

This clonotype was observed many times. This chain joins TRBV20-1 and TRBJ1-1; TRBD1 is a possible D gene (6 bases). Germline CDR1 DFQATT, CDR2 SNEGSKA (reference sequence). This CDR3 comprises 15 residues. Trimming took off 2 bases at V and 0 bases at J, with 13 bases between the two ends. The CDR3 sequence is CSARPQGSVNTEAFF. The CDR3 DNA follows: TGCAGTGCTAGACCTCAGGGGTCGGTGAACACTGAAGCTTTCTTT.

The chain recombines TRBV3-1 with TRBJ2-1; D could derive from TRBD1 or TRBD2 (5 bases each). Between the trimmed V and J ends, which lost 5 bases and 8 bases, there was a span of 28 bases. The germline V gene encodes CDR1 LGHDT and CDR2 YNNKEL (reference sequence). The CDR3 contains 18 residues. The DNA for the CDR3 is TGTGCCAGCAGCTTTCTGGGGGTTACAGCAGGCGGCCACGATGAGCAGTTCTTC. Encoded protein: CASSFLGVTAGGHDEQFF.

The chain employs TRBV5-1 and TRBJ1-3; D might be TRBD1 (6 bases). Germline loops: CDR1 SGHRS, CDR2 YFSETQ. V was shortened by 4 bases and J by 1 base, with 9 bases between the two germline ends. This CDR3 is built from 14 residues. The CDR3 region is CASSQGGSGNTIYF. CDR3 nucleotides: TGCGCCAGCAGCCAAGGGGGTTCTGGAAACACCATATATTTT.

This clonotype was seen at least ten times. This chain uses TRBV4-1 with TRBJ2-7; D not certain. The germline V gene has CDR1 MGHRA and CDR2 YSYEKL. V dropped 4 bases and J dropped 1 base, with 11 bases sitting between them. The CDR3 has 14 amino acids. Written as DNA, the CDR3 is TGCGCCAGCAGCCTCCTGGTAGATTCCTACGAGCAGTACTTC. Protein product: CASSLLVDSYEQYF.

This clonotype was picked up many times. In DNA, the CDR3 is TGTGCCACCAGTGATTTGTCGGGGTCTAGCACAGATACGCAGTATTTT. It is translated as CATSDLSGSSTDTQYF. The V gene is TRBV24-1, the J gene TRBJ2-3, with a tentative D call TRBD2 (5 bases). The CDR3 covers 16 residues. The germline CDR1 and CDR2 sequences are KGHDR and SFDVKD. Trimming stripped 0 bases from V and 0 bases from J, with 9 bases between.

The CDR3 loop reads CASSFRTAYSGNTIYF. The CDR3, as DNA: TGTGCCAGTAGTTTTCGGACAGCTTACTCTGGAAACACCATATATTTT. The V gene is TRBV19, the J gene TRBJ1-3; the D gene is possibly TRBD1 (6 bases). The CDR3 is made up of 16 amino acids. Germline values: CDR1 LNHDA, CDR2 SQIVND (reference sequence). Trimming cost V 5 bases and J 0 bases, with 14 bases left between them.

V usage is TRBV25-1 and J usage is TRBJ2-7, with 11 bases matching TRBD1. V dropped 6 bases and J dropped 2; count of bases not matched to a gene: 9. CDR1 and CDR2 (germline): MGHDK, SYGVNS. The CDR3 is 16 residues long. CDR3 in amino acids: CASRICPGQGAYEQYF. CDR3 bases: TGTGCCAGCAGAATTTGCCCGGGACAGGGGGCCTACGAGCAGTACTTC.

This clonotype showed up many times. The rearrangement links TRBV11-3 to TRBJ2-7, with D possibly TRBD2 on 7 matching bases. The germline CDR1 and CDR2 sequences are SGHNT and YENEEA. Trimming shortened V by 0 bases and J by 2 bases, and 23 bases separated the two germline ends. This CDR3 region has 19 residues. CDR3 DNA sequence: TGTGCCAGCAGCTTAGATAGGGGGGGAGGGCACCTCCAAGCCTACGAGCAGTACTTC. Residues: CASSLDRGGGHLQAYEQYF.

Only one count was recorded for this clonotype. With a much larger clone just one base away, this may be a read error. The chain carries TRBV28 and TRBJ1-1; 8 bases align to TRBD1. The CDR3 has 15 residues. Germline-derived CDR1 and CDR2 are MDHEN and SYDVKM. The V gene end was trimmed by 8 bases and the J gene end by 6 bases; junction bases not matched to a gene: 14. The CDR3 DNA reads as TGTGCCAGCTGCAAAGCTGCAGGGGGCTCGGCTGAAGCTTTCTTT. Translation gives CASCKAAGGSAEAFF.

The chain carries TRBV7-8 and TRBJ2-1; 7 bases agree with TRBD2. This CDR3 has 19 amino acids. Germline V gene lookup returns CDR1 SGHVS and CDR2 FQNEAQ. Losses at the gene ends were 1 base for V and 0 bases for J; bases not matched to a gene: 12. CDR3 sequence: CASSLGMLAAFSSYNEQFF. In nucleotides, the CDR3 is TGTGCCAGCAGCTTAGGAATGCTAGCGGCGTTTAGCTCCTACAATGAGCAGTTCTTC.

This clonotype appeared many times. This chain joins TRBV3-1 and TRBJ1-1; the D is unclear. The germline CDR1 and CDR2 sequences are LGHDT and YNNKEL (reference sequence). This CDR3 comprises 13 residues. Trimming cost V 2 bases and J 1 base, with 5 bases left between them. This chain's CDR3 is CASSQTENTEAFF. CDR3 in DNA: TGTGCCAGCAGCCAAACAGAGAACACTGAAGCTTTCTTT.

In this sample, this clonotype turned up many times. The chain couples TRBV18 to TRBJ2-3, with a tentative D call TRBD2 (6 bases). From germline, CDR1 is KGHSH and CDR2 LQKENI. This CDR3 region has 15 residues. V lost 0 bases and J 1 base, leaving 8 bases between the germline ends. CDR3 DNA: TGTGCCAGCTCACCACCCGGGGGTCGCACAGATACGCAGTATTTT. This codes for CASSPPGGRTDTQYF.